This T cell receptor (beta chain) derives from a study of blood T cell repertoires in COVID-19. Study summary: COVID-19 samples from acute and convalescent phases originated in the United States, Italy and Spain. PBMCs, B-cell-depleted T cells, or T cells were the source of the cDNA or gDNA that made up the material.

V gave up 4 bases and J gave up 4 bases, with 11 bases separating them. This CDR3 region has 14 residues. From germline, CDR1 is LGHNA and CDR2 YNFKEQ. This clone was counted a single time. The authors' processing: Estimated nucleated cell counts came from reference gene primer amplification. The method was immunoSEQ multiplex PCR; TCRdb's version includes in-frame clones alone and lacks a portion of them. V and J calls plus clone size are reproduced from that table; the DNA served to infer D and trimming. The table includes about 120,000 clones, about 85% detected once. The chain is built from TRBV4-2 and TRBJ1-5; D unclear. Sequenced sample: peripheral blood. The receptor was isolated from a man in his 60s with acute or convalescent COVID-19. As DNA, the CDR3 is TGTGCCAGCAGCCCTTCGCAGTGGAATCAGCCCCAGCATTTT. This sequence encodes CASSPSQWNQPQHF.